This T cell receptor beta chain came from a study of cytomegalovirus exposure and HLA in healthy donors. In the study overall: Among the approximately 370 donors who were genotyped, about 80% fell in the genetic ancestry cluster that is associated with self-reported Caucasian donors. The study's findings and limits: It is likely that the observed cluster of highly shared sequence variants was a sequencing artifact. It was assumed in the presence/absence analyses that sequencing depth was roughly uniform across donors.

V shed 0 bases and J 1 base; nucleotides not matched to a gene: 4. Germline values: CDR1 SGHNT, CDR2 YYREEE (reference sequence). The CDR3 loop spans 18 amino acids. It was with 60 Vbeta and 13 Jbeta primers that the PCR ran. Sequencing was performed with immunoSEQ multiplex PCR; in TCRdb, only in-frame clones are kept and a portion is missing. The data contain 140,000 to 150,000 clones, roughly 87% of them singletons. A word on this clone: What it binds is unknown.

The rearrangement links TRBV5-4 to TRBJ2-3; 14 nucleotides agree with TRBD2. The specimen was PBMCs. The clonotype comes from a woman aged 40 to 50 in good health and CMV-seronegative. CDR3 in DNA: TGTGCCAGCAGCTTGGGACTAGCGGGAGGGCGGGGCACAGATACGCAGTATTTT. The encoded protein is CASSLGLAGGRGTDTQYF.